One sample yielded the 27 T cell receptor beta chains listed below, sequenced in a study of blood T cell repertoires in COVID-19. Some clones are missing from TCRdb's copy, which holds only in-frame ones; the method was immunoSEQ multiplex PCR. The data hold under 350,000 clones, with approximately 90% observed a single time. The sample consisted of peripheral blood. All receptors come from a man between 40 and 49 years old with acute or convalescent COVID-19.

J is TRBJ2-3 and V is TRBV18, with a weak D call TRBD1 (6 bases). Germline loops: CDR1 KGHSH, CDR2 LQKENI. The CDR3 has 13 amino acids. Trimming left V 2 bases short and J 4 bases short, with 7 bases between. The DNA for the CDR3 is TGTGCCAGCTCACCAGCAGGGGCAGATACGCAGTATTTT. This gives the protein CASSPAGADTQYF.

The genes are TRBV4-2 and TRBJ1-5; D might be TRBD1 (6 bases). Germline CDR1 is LGHNA and CDR2 is YNFKEQ. V dropped 4 bases and J dropped 4 bases, with 8 bases sitting between them. There are 13 residues in the CDR3. DNA of the CDR3: TGTGCCAGCAGCCTACAGGGAAATCAGCCCCAGCATTTT. It is translated as CASSLQGNQPQHF.

Concerning this clone: Other DNA sequences of this sample code for an identical CDR3. CDR3 DNA sequence: TGCGCCAGCAGCTTGTCGAGCGAGACCCAGTACTTC. This sequence encodes CASSLSSETQYF. The gene calls are TRBV5-1 and TRBJ2-5; D uncertain. This CDR3 contains 12 residues. V lost 1 base and J 5 bases, leaving 6 bases between the germline ends. Germline V gene data show CDR1 as SGHRS and CDR2 as YFSETQ.

The rearrangement links TRBV5-6 to TRBJ2-1, with 8 bases lining up with TRBD1. The CDR3 covers 15 residues. Germline-derived CDR1 and CDR2 are SGHDT and YYEEEE. J was trimmed by 1 base and V by 5 bases; bases with no gene match: 5. As DNA, the CDR3 is TGTGCCAGCAGGCGGGGACAGGCATCCTACAATGAGCAGTTCTTC. It yields the protein CASRRGQASYNEQFF. The full variable domain, its missing parts supplied by reference TRBV5-6 and TRBJ2-1, is DAGVTQSPTHLIKTRGQQVTLRCSPKSGHDTVSWYQQALGQGPQFIFQYYEEEERQRGNFPDRFSGHQFPNYSSELNVNALLLGDSALYLCASRRGQASYNEQFFGPGTRLTVL.

This chain links TRBV19 with TRBJ2-7, with 8 positions matching TRBD2. CDR1 and CDR2 from the germline V gene are LNHDA and SQIVND (reference sequence). V gave up 8 bases and J gave up 3 bases; unmatched junction bases: 9. The CDR3 spans 14 residues. The CDR3 DNA reads TGTGCCAGTTCCCGCGGCGGGGGGATCTACGAGCAGTACTTC. This translates into CASSRGGGIYEQYF.

The chain recombines TRBV3-1 (or the pseudogene TRBV3-2) with TRBJ1-6, with D perhaps TRBD1 (6 bases). The CDR3 is 14 residues long. V lost 7 bases and J 10 bases, leaving 17 bases between the germline ends. CDR1 is LGHDT, CDR2 YNNKEL, per germline (reference sequence). This chain's CDR3 is CASNLNRVRSPLHF. The CDR3 nucleotides are TGTGCCAGCAACTTGAACAGGGTGAGGTCACCCCTCCACTTT.

The chain uses TRBV7-8 and TRBJ1-1, with 7 positions matching TRBD1. V lost 5 bases, J lost 5 bases, and 5 bases stayed unmatched. The germline CDR1 and CDR2 sequences are SGHVS and FQNEAQ. The CDR3 consists of 13 residues. CDR3 in DNA: TGTGCCAGCAGCCTGAACAGGGGAACTGAAGCTTTCTTT. Amino acid sequence: CASSLNRGTEAFF.

In its sample, this clone was seen a few times. CDR3 sequence: CATSDFGTSGADEQFF. CDR3 nucleotides: TGTGCCACCAGTGATTTTGGGACTAGCGGGGCAGATGAGCAGTTCTTC. V gene TRBV24-1 combines with J gene TRBJ2-1; 13 positions match TRBD2. Germline loops: CDR1 KGHDR, CDR2 SFDVKD. CDR3 size: 16 residues. Trimming removed 1 base from V and 8 bases from J; junction bases left unmatched: 4.

This sequence joins TRBV6-5 and TRBJ1-2, with D tentatively TRBD1 (6 bases). The V end was cut by 5 bases, the J end by 4 bases, with 8 bases between. There are 12 residues in the CDR3. Germline CDR1 is MNHEY and CDR2 is SVGAGI. In DNA form, the CDR3 reads TGTGCCAGCAGTACAGGGACCTATGGCTACACCTTC. This encodes CASSTGTYGYTF.

V is TRBV10-3 and J is TRBJ2-3, with unresolved D. The CDR3 contains 14 residues. Germline V gene sequence: CDR1 ENHRY, CDR2 SYGVKD. Between the trimmed V and J ends, which lost 1 base and 3 bases, there was a span of 8 bases. The DNA of the CDR3 is TGTGCCATCAGTGAGTGGGCCGAAACAGATACGCAGTATTTT. It is translated as CAISEWAETDTQYF.

Only a few counts were recorded for this clone. The rearrangement uses TRBV2 and TRBJ1-2, with no clear D. CDR3 length: 11 residues. V lost 6 bases and J 6 bases, leaving 8 bases between the germline ends. Germline V gives CDR1 SNHLY, CDR2 FYNNEI. This chain's CDR3 is CASRSVDGYTF. DNA for the CDR3: TGTGCCAGCAGGTCCGTTGATGGCTACACCTTC.

V usage is TRBV19 and J usage is TRBJ2-1; 10 nucleotides match TRBD2. The ends lost 5 bases at V and 6 bases at J; junction bases unmatched: 7. Looked up from germline, CDR1 is LNHDA and CDR2 is SQIVND (reference sequence). This CDR3 contains 15 residues. The CDR3 region is CASSLSGGTSNEQFF. The CDR3 nucleotides read TGTGCCAGTAGTCTTAGCGGGGGGACATCCAATGAGCAGTTCTTC.

This chain links TRBV6-5 with TRBJ1-5, with TRBD1 identical over 8 bases. CDR3 length: 13 residues. V lost 5 bases, J lost 5 bases, and 2 bases stayed unmatched. The germline V gene encodes CDR1 MNHEY and CDR2 SVGAGI. CDR3 loop: CASSRQGYQPQHF. The CDR3 DNA is TGTGCCAGCAGTCGACAGGGGTATCAGCCCCAGCATTTT.

The rearrangement links TRBV5-1 to TRBJ1-2, with D unclear. The V gene's germline CDR1 is SGHRS and CDR2 YFSETQ. The length of the CDR3 is 13 residues. Trimming stripped 2 bases from V and 3 bases from J, with 8 bases between. CDR3 amino acids: CASSFDGDYGYTF. The CDR3 DNA reads TGCGCCAGCAGCTTTGACGGGGACTATGGCTACACCTTC.

The chain couples TRBV2 to TRBJ2-5, with 7 bases lining up with TRBD2. The CDR3 length is 14 residues. The V and J ends lost 6 bases and 5 bases, in that order; junction bases with no gene match: 9. Germline-derived CDR1 and CDR2 are SNHLY and FYNNEI. The CDR3 here is CASRGLSAWETQYF. The CDR3, as DNA: TGTGCCAGCAGGGGACTATCCGCCTGGGAGACCCAGTACTTC. The whole variable domain, filled in from reference TRBV2 and TRBJ2-5, reads EPEVTQTPSHQVTQMGQEVILRCVPISNHLYFYWYRQILGQKVEFLVSFYNNEISEKSEIFDDQFSVERPDGSNFTLKIRSTKLEDSAMYFCASRGLSAWETQYFGPGTRLLVL.

The CDR3 DNA sequence: TGTGCCAGCAGCCAAACGAGCGGGGGCCCCTACGAGCAGTACTTC. As protein: CASSQTSGGPYEQYF. This chain connects TRBV7-2 to TRBJ2-7; 8 bases agree with TRBD2. CDR3 length: 15 amino acids. V shed 5 bases, J shed 2 bases, and the junction held 8 bases outside the gene matches. Germline V CDR1 and CDR2: SGHTA, FQGNSA.

The chain uses TRBV12-5 and TRBJ2-5; 7 bases are a match to TRBD2. The J segment lost 5 bases and the V segment lost 2 bases, leaving 11 bases of the junction unmatched. Germline values: CDR1 LGHNT, CDR2 FRNRAP. The length of the CDR3 is 16 residues. In nucleotides, the CDR3 is TGTGCTAGTGGTTTGTCTAGCGGACTCGGGATGGAGACCCAGTACTTC. This sequence encodes CASGLSSGLGMETQYF. Filled out from reference TRBV12-5 and TRBJ2-5, the complete variable domain reads DARVTQTPRHKVTEMGQEVTMRCQPILGHNTVFWYRQTMMQGLELLAYFRNRAPLDDSGMPKDRFSAEMPDATLATLKIQPSEPRDSAVYFCASGLSSGLGMETQYFGPGTRLLVL.

This clone was recorded only once. V gene TRBV5-1 combines with J gene TRBJ1-1; D might be TRBD1 (5 bases). V lost 3 bases and J 3 bases, leaving 15 bases between the germline ends. This CDR3 has 15 amino acids. Germline CDR1 is SGHRS and CDR2 is YFSETQ. The CDR3 coding sequence is TGCGCCAGCAGCTGGGGCGGGGCGCGGGACACTGAAGCTTTCTTT. Translating gives CASSWGGARDTEAFF.

V usage is TRBV28 and J usage is TRBJ1-5, with a tentative D call TRBD1 (5 bases). V shed 8 bases and J shed 7 bases, with 21 bases lying between them. Germline CDR1 reads MDHEN; CDR2 reads SYDVKM. The CDR3 has 15 residues. The CDR3 loop reads CASRLFFGAGQPQHF. In nucleotides, the CDR3 is TGTGCCAGCCGCCTATTTTTTGGGGCCGGGCAGCCCCAGCATTTT. Variable domain in full (rest from reference TRBV28 and TRBJ1-5): DVKVTQSSRYLVKRTGEKVFLECVQDMDHENMFWYRQDPGLGLRLIYFSYDVKMKEKGDIPEGYSVSREKKERFSLILESASTNQTSMYLCASRLFFGAGQPQHFGDGTRLSIL.

This chain connects TRBV7-9 to TRBJ1-1, with D perhaps TRBD1 (5 bases). V lost 3 bases and J lost 7, with 12 bases in between. The CDR3 sequence is 13 residues long. CDR1 and CDR2 from the germline V gene are SEHNR and FQNEAQ (reference sequence). The CDR3 is CASSFRQGFEAFF. The CDR3 bases are TGTGCCAGCAGCTTTCGGCAGGGATTTGAAGCTTTCTTT.

The chain is built from TRBV3-1 (or the pseudogene TRBV3-2) and TRBJ2-2, with D unresolved. Trimming cost V 7 bases and J 8 bases, with 11 bases left between them. The CDR3 has 12 amino acids. Germline V gene data show CDR1 as LGHDT and CDR2 as YNNKEL (reference sequence). CDR3 in amino acids: CASNHLGGELFF. In DNA form, the CDR3 reads TGTGCCAGCAACCACCTCGGGGGGGAGCTGTTTTTT.

The gene calls are TRBV7-2 and TRBJ1-5; no definite D call. V shed 4 bases and J shed 2 bases, with 9 bases lying between them. Germline CDR1 and CDR2: SGHTA and FQGNSA. The length of the CDR3 is 14 residues. CDR3 in DNA: TGTGCCAGCAGCTCACAGTGGGGCAATCAGCCCCAGCATTTT. Amino acids: CASSSQWGNQPQHF.

The rearrangement links TRBV6-2 or TRBV6-3 to TRBJ2-1; TRBD2 matches at 9 bases. Germline V gene lookup returns CDR1 MNHEY and CDR2 SVGEGT. The V gene end was trimmed by 4 bases and the J gene end by 6 bases; junction bases not matched to a gene: 1. The CDR3 loop spans 13 amino acids. The CDR3 is CASSWGLANEQFF. The CDR3 DNA reads TGTGCCAGCAGTTGGGGACTAGCCAATGAGCAGTTCTTC.

The V call is TRBV6-1, the J call TRBJ2-7, with 9 positions matching TRBD1. J gave up 5 bases and V 6 bases, and 5 bases lay outside the gene matches. CDR1 MNHNS and CDR2 SASEGT come from the germline V gene. The CDR3 has 13 amino acids. The CDR3 DNA is TGTGCCAGCAGAGGGACAGGGTGGAACGAGCAGTACTTC. Residues: CASRGTGWNEQYF.

The V gene is TRBV15, the J gene TRBJ2-3, with a possible D match to TRBD2 (5 bases). V lost 0 bases and J 2 bases, leaving 9 bases between the germline ends. The CDR3 length is 15 residues. Germline V gene sequence: CDR1 LNHNV, CDR2 YYDKDF (reference sequence). The CDR3 region is CATSRERGFTDTQYF. Here the CDR3 DNA reads TGTGCCACCAGCAGAGAACGGGGATTCACAGATACGCAGTATTTT.

The chain combines TRBV6-5 with TRBJ1-6; possible D gene TRBD1, 6 bases. With 6 bases removed from V and 8 bases from J, the gap between germline ends came to 17 bases. The CDR3 has 15 residues. Germline lookup yields CDR1 MNHEY and CDR2 SVGAGI. The CDR3 region has the DNA TGTGCCAGCAGGGTCACCCGGGAGGGGGATTCACCCCTCCACTTT. Translating gives CASRVTREGDSPLHF.

The chain combines TRBV20-1 with TRBJ1-2; unclear D gene. The germline V gene encodes CDR1 DFQATT and CDR2 SNEGSKA (reference sequence). The length of the CDR3 is 11 residues. The V end lost 5 bases, the J end lost 5 bases, and 9 bases lay between the germline ends. CDR3 residues: CSAYRTYGYTF. Here the CDR3 DNA reads TGCAGTGCTTATCGGACTTATGGCTACACCTTC.